This T cell receptor (beta chain) was documented in a study of human T cells and chemical hapten exposure. Study at large: Researchers reported sensitizing a roughly 2 cm by roughly 2 cm upper inner arm skin site with 2% DPC. General study findings and limits: DPC sensitization did not alter TCRs above 1 in 1000 frequency.

This clonotype was counted only a few times. As yet, its antigen is unknown. At one end, the junction sequence differs from germline, possibly due to a read error. Indicated time point: patch test 3, about 24 weeks after DPC sensitization. Treatment described: therapeutic diphenylcyclopropenone sensitization with weekly scalp DPC. Participating donors were patients with alopecia, aged 18 to 70 years, considered appropriate candidates for DPC. Individual cDNA molecules received unique molecular identifiers in the library. Via MiXCR, TCRdb re-called the RACE reads, giving one row per CDR3 protein. In the table there are 150,000 to 200,000 distinct CDR3 sequences, roughly 25% of which are singletons. Germline CDR1 LNHNV, CDR2 YYDKDF (reference sequence). The CDR3 is 13 residues long.

Sequencing used whole blood, obtained in connection with sensitization to the hapten diphenylcyclopropenone (DPC). The receptor's source is a woman aged 18 to 35 with alopecia areata. Some clones in this sample may be carry-over from other donors' samples. V is TRBV15 and J is TRBJ1-1; D possibly corresponds to TRBD1 (6 bases). The CDR3 loop reads CATSGETGAEAFF. The CDR3 DNA reads TGTGCCACCAGCGGAGAGACAGGCGCTGAAGCTTTCTTT.